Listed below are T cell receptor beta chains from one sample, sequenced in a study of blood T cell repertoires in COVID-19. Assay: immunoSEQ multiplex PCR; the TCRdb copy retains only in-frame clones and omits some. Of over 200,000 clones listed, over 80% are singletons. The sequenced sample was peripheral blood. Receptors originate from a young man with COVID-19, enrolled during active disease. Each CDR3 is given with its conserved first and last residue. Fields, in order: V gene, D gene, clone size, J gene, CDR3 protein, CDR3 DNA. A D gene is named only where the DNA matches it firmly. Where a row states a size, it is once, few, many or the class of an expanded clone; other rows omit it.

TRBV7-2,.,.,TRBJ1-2,CASSLAWTVQGYGYTF,TGTGCCAGCAGCTTAGCGTGGACAGTGCAGGGCTATGGCTACACCTTC
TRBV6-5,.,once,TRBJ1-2,CASSTDSFYGYTF,TGTGCCAGCAGTACTGACAGTTTCTATGGCTACACCTTC
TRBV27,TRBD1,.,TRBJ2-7,CASSPSHRGEQYF,TGTGCCAGCAGTCCATCTCACAGGGGCGAGCAGTACTTC
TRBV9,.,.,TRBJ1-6,CASSVGIAGTFRREPLHF,TGTGCCAGCAGCGTGGGGATAGCCGGGACCTTTAGACGGGAGCCCCTCCACTTT
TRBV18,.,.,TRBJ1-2,CASSPPPTGTIGYTF,TGTGCCAGCTCACCACCTCCCACAGGGACCATCGGCTACACCTTC
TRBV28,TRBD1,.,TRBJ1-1,CASSSRQGRTNTEAFF,TGTGCCAGCAGCTCTAGACAGGGGCGCACGAACACTGAAGCTTTCTTT
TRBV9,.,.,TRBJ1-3,CASSTRRRAGNTIYF,TGTGCCAGCAGCACCCGAAGGAGGGCTGGAAACACCATATATTTT
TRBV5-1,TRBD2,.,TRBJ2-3,CASSLGLAGGPEGTDTQYF,TGCGCCAGCAGTTTGGGACTAGCGGGAGGGCCTGAGGGCACAGATACGCAGTATTTT
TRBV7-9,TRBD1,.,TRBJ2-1,CASSSISLPDREQFF,TGTGCCAGCAGTTCCATAAGCCTTCCGGACAGGGAGCAGTTCTTC
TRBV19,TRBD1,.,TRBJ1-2,CASAKQGNYGYTF,TGTGCCAGCGCTAAACAGGGGAACTATGGCTACACCTTC
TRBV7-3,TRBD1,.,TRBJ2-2,CASSLTAQGVTGELFF,TGTGCCAGCAGCTTAACGGCACAGGGGGTCACCGGGGAGCTGTTTTTT
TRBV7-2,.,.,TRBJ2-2,CASSLVSGELFF,TGTGCCAGCAGCTTAGTATCCGGGGAGCTGTTTTTT
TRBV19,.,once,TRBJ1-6,CASSPLTPNSPLHF,TGTGCCAGTAGTCCCCTAACTCCTAATTCACCCCTCCACTTT
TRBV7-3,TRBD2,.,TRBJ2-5,CASSLNSGAETQYF,TGTGCCAGCAGCTTAAATAGCGGGGCAGAGACCCAGTACTTC
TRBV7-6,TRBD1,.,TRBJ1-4,CASRPGQGAGEKLFF,TGTGCCAGCAGACCTGGACAGGGGGCGGGTGAAAAACTGTTTTTT
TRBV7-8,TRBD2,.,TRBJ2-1,CASSLGLAGVDEQFF,TGTGCCAGCAGCTTAGGTCTAGCGGGGGTTGATGAGCAGTTCTTC
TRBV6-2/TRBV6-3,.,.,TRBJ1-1,CASSYPPDSTNTEAFF,TGTGCCAGCAGTTACCCCCCGGACAGCACGAACACTGAAGCTTTCTTT
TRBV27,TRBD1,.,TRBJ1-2,CASSGQGPVVAVYTF,TGTGCCAGCAGCGGACAGGGGCCGGTCGTCGCCGTCTACACCTTC
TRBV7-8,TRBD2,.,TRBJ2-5,CASSLPGDGGREETQYF,TGTGCCAGCAGTCTGCCGGGCGATGGGGGGAGGGAAGAGACCCAGTACTTC
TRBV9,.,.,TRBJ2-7,CASSVGAGISYEQYF,TGTGCCAGCAGCGTAGGAGCAGGTATCTCCTACGAGCAGTACTTC
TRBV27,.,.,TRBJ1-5,CASSSRDSYNQPQHF,TGTGCCAGCAGTTCCCGGGACTCCTACAATCAGCCCCAGCATTTT
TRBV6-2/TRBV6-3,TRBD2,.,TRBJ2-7,CASSYSGGRYYEQYF,TGTGCCAGCAGTTACTCTGGCGGGAGGTACTACGAGCAGTACTTC
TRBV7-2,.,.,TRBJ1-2,CASSLSGSARANYGYTF,TGTGCCAGCAGCTTATCCGGGTCCGCCCGAGCTAACTATGGCTACACCTTC
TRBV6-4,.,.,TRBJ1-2,CASSDNGIANYGYTF,TGTGCCAGCAGTGACAATGGTATAGCGAACTATGGCTACACCTTC
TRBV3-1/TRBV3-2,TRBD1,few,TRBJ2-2,CASSLGDREFGELFF,TGTGCCAGCAGCCTGGGGGACAGGGAATTTGGGGAGCTGTTTTTT
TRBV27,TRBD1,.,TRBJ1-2,CASSPRDRVRGYTF,TGTGCCAGCAGTCCCCGGGACAGGGTGCGAGGCTACACCTTC
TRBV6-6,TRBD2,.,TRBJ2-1,CATRDYTNEQFF,TGTGCCACCAGGGACTACACGAATGAGCAGTTCTTC
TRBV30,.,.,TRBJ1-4,CAWSYGQGNEKLFF,TGTGCCTGGAGCTACGGACAAGGAAATGAAAAACTGTTTTTT
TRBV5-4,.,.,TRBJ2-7,CASSLVAGPYEQYF,TGTGCCAGCAGCTTGGTGGCAGGCCCCTACGAGCAGTACTTC
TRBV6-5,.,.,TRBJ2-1,CASREKTSHYNEQFF,TGTGCCAGCAGAGAGAAGACTAGTCACTACAATGAGCAGTTCTTC
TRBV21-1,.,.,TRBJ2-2,CASSLSRQFTGELFF,TGTGCCAGCAGCCTCTCGCGGCAGTTCACCGGGGAGCTGTTTTTT
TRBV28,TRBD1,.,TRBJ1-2,CASSLLTGEKDGYTF,TGTGCCAGCAGTTTATTGACAGGGGAGAAAGATGGCTACACCTTC
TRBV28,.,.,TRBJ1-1,CASSAEHQTRTEAFF,TGTGCCAGCAGTGCCGAGCACCAGACAAGGACTGAAGCTTTCTTT
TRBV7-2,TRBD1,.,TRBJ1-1,CASSFDRVTLGFEAFF,TGTGCCAGCAGCTTCGACAGGGTCACACTTGGATTTGAAGCTTTCTTT
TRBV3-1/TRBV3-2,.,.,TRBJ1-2,CASSQDDRQTGYTF,TGTGCCAGCAGCCAAGACGACAGACAAACTGGCTACACCTTC
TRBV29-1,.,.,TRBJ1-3,CSVERLLGNTIYF,TGCAGCGTTGAGCGGCTTCTTGGAAACACCATATATTTT
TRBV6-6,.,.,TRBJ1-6,CASSQDRVYNSPLHF,TGTGCCAGCAGTCAAGACAGAGTCTATAATTCACCCCTCCACTTT
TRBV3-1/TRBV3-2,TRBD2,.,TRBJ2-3,CASSPLERGPPDTQYF,TGTGCCAGCAGCCCTTTAGAGCGGGGGCCTCCGGATACGCAGTATTTT
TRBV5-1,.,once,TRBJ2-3,CASSLQPSTDTQYF,TGCGCCAGCAGCTTACAGCCTAGCACAGATACGCAGTATTTT
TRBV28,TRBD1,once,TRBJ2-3,CASSPGQGPPAPQYF,TGTGCCAGCAGTCCGGGACAGGGGCCTCCGGCACCGCAGTATTTT
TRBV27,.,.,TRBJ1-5,CASSSGGGYGQPQHF,TGTGCCAGCAGTTCTGGGGGGGGGTACGGTCAGCCCCAGCATTTT
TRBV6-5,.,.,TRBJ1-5,CASSRQATSNQPQHF,TGTGCCAGCAGTCGGCAGGCTACCAGCAATCAGCCCCAGCATTTT
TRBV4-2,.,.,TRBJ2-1,CASSQGDSGGYNEQFF,TGTGCCAGCAGCCAAGGGGACTCCGGCGGCTACAATGAGCAGTTCTTC
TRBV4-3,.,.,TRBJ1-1,CASSQDRRPTAEAFF,TGCGCCAGCAGCCAAGATCGGAGACCGACAGCTGAAGCTTTCTTT
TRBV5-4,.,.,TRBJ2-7,CASSLLGQGGYEQYF,TGTGCCAGCAGCTTGTTGGGGCAGGGGGGATACGAGCAGTACTTC
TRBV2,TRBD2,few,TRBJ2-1,CASSEAWASGGIF,TGTGCCAGCAGTGAAGCCTGGGCTAGCGGGGGTATCTTC
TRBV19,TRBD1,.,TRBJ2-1,CASSIAGGSYNEQFF,TGTGCCAGTAGTATAGCAGGGGGCTCCTACAATGAGCAGTTCTTC
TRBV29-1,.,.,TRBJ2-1,CSEGGAYNEQFF,TGCAGTGAAGGGGGGGCCTACAATGAGCAGTTCTTC
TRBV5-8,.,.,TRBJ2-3,CASSSFPAGYTDTQYF,TGTGCCAGCAGTTCGTTTCCCGCGGGATACACAGATACGCAGTATTTT
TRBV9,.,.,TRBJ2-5,CASSVESSAKYQETQYF,TGTGCCAGCAGCGTAGAAAGTAGCGCCAAGTACCAAGAGACCCAGTACTTC
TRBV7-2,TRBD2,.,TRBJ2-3,CASSLRAGGSGDTQYF,TGTGCCAGCAGCTTACGAGCGGGGGGAAGTGGAGATACGCAGTATTTT
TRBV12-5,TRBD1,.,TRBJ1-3,CASGLVRGGGPFSGNTIYF,TGTGCTAGTGGTTTGGTACGTGGAGGGGGCCCATTCTCTGGAAACACCATATATTTT
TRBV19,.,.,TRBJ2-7,CASSESGAPYRSYEQYF,TGTGCCAGTAGTGAGTCTGGGGCCCCCTATCGCTCCTACGAGCAGTACTTC